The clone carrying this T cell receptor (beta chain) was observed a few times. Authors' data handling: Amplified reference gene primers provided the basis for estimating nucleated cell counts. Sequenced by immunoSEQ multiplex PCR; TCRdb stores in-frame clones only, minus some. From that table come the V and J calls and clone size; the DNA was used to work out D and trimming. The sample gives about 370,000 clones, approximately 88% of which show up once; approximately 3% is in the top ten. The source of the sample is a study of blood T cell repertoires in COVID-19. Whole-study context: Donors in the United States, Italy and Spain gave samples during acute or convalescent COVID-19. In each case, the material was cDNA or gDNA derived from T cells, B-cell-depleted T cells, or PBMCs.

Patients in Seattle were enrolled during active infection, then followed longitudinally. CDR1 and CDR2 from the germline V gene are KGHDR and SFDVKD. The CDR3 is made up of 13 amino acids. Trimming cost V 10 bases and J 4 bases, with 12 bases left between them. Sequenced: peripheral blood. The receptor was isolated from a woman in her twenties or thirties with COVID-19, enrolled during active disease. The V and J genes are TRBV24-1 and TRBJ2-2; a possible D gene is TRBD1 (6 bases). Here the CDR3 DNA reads TGTGCCACACAGGGTCGGGGCACCGGGGAGCTGTTTTTT. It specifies CATQGRGTGELFF.